This passage covers 4 T cell receptor beta chains from one sample sequenced in a study of T cells in women clearing cervical HPV infection. Data came from immunoSEQ multiplex PCR; TCRdb stores just in-frame clones and leaves some out. This listing includes 25,000 to 35,000 clones. Sequencing was carried out using blood buffy coat. The receptors shown here come from a woman between 18 and 69 years old with a cervical HPV16 infection that either progressed to CIN3+ or cleared (not recorded which).

A note on this clone: The CDR3 extends 3 residues past the end of the read, so its final part is completed from the germline J gene. The chain combines TRBV30 with TRBJ1-1; D remains ambiguous. Trimming cost V 2 bases and J 1 base, with 8 bases left between them. Germline lookup yields CDR1 GTSNPN and CDR2 SVGIG (reference sequence). This CDR3 is built from 13 residues. Here the CDR3 reads CAWSHRQNTEAFF. Partial CDR3 DNA: TGTGCCTGGAGTCATCGACAGAACACTGAA.

On this clone: The CDR3 end is not reached by the read, which stops 3 residues before it; the germline J gene fills it in. The genes are TRBV30 and TRBJ2-1; D uncertain. The germline V gene has CDR1 GTSNPN and CDR2 SVGIG (reference sequence). The length of the CDR3 is 11 residues. V was shortened by 0 bases and J by 8 bases, with 5 bases between the two germline ends. CDR3 DNA, as far as it was read: TGTGCCTGGAGTGTTCGGTATGAG. Translated, it gives CAWSVRYE. The CDR3, in full, reads CAWSVRYEQFF.

For this clone: The read terminates 3 residues before the CDR3 end, so the remaining end is supplied by the germline J gene. J is TRBJ2-3 and V is TRBV7-9; perhaps TRBD2 as D (6 bases). The CDR3 consists of 13 residues. Per the germline V gene, CDR1 is SEHNR and CDR2 is FQNEAQ (reference sequence). The CDR3 loop reads CASSPGLQETQYF. The CDR3 bases that were read are TGTGCCAGCAGCCCGGGACTTCAAGAGACG.

Comments on this clone: From the germline J gene comes the end of the CDR3, since the read stops 3 residues before it. J is TRBJ2-7 and V is TRBV2; TRBD2 aligns across 7 bases. The germline V gene has CDR1 SNHLY and CDR2 FYNNEI. The CDR3 sequence is 13 residues long. The V and J ends lost 5 bases and 5 bases, in that order; junction bases with no gene match: 6. CDR3 loop: CASSRTSPDEQYF. The sequenced part of the CDR3 DNA is TGTGCCAGCAGTCGGACTAGTCCAGACGAG.